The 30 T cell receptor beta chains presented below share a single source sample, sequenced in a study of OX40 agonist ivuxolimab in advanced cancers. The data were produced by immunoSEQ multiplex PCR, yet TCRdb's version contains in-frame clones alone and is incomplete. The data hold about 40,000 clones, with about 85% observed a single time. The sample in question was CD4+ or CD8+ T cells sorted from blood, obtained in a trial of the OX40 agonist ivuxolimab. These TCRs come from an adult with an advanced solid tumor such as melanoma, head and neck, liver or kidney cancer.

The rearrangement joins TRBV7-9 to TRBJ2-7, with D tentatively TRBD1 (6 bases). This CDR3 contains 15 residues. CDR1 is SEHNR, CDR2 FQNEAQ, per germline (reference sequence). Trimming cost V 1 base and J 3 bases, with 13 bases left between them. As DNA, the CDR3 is TGTGCCAGCAGCTTAGGGCAGGGGATACTCTACGAGCAGTACTTC. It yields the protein CASSLGQGILYEQYF.

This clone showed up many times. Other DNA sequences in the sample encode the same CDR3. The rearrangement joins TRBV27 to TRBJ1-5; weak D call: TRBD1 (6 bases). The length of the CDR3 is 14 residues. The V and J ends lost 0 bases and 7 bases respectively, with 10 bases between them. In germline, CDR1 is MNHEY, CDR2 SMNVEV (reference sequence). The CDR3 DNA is TGTGCCAGCAGTTTATCGGCAGGGGTCCAGCCCCAGCATTTT. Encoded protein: CASSLSAGVQPQHF.

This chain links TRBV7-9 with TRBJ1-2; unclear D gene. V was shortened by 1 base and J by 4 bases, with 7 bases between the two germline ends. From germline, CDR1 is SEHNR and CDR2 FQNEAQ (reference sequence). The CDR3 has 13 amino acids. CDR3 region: CASSLGGIYGYTF. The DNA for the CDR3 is TGTGCCAGCAGCTTAGGAGGGATCTATGGCTACACCTTC. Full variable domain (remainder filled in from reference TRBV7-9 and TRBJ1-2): DTGVSQNPRHKITKRGQNVTFRCDPISEHNRLYWYRQTLGQGPEFLTYFQNEAQLEKSRLLSDRFSAERPKGSFSTLEIQRTEQGDSAMYLCASSLGGIYGYTFGSGTRLTVV.

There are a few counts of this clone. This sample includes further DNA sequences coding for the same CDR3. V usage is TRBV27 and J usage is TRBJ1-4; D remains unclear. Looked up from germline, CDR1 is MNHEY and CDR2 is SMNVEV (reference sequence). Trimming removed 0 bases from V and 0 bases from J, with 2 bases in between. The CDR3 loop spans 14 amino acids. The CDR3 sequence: CASSLSTTNEKLFF. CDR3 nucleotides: TGTGCCAGCAGTTTATCGACAACTAATGAAAAACTGTTTTTT.

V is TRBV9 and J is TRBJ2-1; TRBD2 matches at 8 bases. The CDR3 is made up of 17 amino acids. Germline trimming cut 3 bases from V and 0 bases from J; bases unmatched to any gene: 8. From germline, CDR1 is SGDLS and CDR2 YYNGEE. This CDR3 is CASSAPFRGGSYNEQFF. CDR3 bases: TGTGCCAGCAGCGCCCCCTTTCGGGGGGGCTCCTACAATGAGCAGTTCTTC.

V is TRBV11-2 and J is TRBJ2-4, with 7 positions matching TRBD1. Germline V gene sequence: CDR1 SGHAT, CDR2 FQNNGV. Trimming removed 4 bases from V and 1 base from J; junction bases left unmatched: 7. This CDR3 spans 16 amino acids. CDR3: CASSYHRGMAKNIQYF. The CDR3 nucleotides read TGTGCCAGCAGCTACCACAGGGGAATGGCCAAAAACATTCAGTACTTC.

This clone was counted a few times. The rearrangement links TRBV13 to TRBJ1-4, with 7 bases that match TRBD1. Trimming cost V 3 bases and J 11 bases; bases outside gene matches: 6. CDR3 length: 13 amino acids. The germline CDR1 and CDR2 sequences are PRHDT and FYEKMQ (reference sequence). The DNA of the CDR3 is TGTGCCAGCAGCTTGGGACAGAGAGGGAAACTGTTTTTT. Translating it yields CASSLGQRGKLFF.

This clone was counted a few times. The CDR3: CAWSVAAQNTEAFF. The CDR3 region has the DNA TGTGCCTGGAGTGTAGCGGCCCAGAACACTGAAGCTTTCTTT. The chain uses TRBV30 and TRBJ1-1; no firm D call. Germline V gives CDR1 GTSNPN, CDR2 SVGIG (reference sequence). The CDR3 length is 14 residues. V lost 0 bases, J lost 1 base, and 9 bases lay in between.

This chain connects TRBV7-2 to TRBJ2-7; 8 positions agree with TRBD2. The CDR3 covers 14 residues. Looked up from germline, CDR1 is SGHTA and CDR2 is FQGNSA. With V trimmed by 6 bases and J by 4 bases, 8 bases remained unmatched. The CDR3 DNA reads TGTGCCAGCAGTCTGGGACTAGTCTCTTACGAGCAGTACTTC. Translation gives CASSLGLVSYEQYF.

The CDR3 DNA is TGCGCCAGCAGCTTGGAAGGACAGGGCGTATGGGACTACGAGCAGTACTTC. It yields the protein CASSLEGQGVWDYEQYF. The genes are TRBV5-1 and TRBJ2-7, with TRBD1 matching 8 bases. V was clipped by 0 bases and J by 3 bases; unmatched bases: 11. CDR1 is SGHRS and CDR2 is YFSETQ in the germline V gene. This CDR3 contains 17 residues.

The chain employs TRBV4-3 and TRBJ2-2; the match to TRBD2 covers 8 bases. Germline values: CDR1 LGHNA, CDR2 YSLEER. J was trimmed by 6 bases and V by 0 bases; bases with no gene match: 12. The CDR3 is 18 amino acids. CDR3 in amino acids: CASSQDPYSGAPAGELFF. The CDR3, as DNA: TGCGCCAGCAGCCAAGATCCCTATAGCGGGGCCCCAGCCGGGGAGCTGTTTTTT.

The CDR3 coding sequence is TGCAGCGTTGAAGGTGGGGGGCGAATGAACACTGAAGCTTTCTTT. The encoded protein is CSVEGGGRMNTEAFF. The genes are TRBV29-1 and TRBJ1-1; a weak D match, TRBD1 (6 bases). Deletions cut 1 base from V and 0 bases from J, with 12 bases between. The V gene's germline CDR1 is SQVTM and CDR2 ANQGSEA. The length of the CDR3 is 15 residues. The variable domain in full, completed from reference TRBV29-1 and TRBJ1-1, reads SAVISQKPSRDICQRGTSLTIQCQVDSQVTMMFWYRQQPGQSLTLIATANQGSEATYESGFVIDKFPISRPNLTFSTLTVSNMSPEDSSIYLCSVEGGGRMNTEAFFGQGTRLTVV.

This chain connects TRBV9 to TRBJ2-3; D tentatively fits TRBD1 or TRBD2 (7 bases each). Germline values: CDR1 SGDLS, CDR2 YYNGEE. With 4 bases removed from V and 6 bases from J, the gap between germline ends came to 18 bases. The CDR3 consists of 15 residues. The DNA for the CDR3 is TGTGCCAGCAGCCCAGGGGGGGCTGCCTATGATACGCAGTATTTT. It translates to CASSPGGAAYDTQYF.

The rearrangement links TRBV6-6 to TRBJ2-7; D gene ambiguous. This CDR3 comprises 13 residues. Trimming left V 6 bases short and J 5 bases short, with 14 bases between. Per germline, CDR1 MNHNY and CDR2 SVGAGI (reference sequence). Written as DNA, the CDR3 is TGTGCCAGCAGGTCCACTGGGGTAAACGAGCAGTACTTC. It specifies CASRSTGVNEQYF.

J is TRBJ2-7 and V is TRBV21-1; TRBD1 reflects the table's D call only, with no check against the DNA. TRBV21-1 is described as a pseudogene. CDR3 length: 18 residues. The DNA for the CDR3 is TGTGCCAGCAGCCAAGACAGTGCGAGTAACAGGGATGGGTACGAGCAGTACTTC. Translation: CASSQDSASNRDGYEQYF.

The CDR3 region has the DNA TGTGCCAGCAGCTGGAGGGGTGGAGACTATGGCTACACCTTC. The encoded protein is CASSWRGGDYGYTF. The chain has TRBV5-4 and TRBJ1-2; tentatively, D is TRBD1 (5 bases). V was trimmed by 3 bases and J by 3 bases, leaving 12 bases between them. The CDR3 covers 14 residues. Germline V gene data show CDR1 as SGHNT and CDR2 as YYREEE (reference sequence).

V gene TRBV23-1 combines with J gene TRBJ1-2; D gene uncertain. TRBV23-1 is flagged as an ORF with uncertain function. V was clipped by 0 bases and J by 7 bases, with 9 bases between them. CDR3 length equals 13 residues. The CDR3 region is CASSQSRAGGYTF. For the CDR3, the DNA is TGCGCCAGCAGTCAATCGCGGGCAGGTGGCTACACCTTC.

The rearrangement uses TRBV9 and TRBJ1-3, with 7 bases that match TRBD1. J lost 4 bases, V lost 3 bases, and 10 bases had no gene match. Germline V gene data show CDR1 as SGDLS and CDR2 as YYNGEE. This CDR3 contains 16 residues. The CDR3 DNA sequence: TGTGCCAGCAGCGGCGACAGGGAGAAATTAGGAAACACCATATATTTT. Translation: CASSGDREKLGNTIYF.

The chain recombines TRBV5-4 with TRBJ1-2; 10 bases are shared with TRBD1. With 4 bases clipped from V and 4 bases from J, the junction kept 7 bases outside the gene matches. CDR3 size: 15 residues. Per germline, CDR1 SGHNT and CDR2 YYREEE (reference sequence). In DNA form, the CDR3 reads TGTGCCAGCAGCGGGGGGGACAGGGGCCCCTATGGCTACACCTTC. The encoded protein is CASSGGDRGPYGYTF. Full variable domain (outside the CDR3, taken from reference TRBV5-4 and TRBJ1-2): ETGVTQSPTHLIKTRGQQVTLRCSSQSGHNTVSWYQQALGQGPQFIFQYYREEENGRGNFPPRFSGLQFPNYSSELNVNALELDDSALYLCASSGGDRGPYGYTFGSGTRLTVV.

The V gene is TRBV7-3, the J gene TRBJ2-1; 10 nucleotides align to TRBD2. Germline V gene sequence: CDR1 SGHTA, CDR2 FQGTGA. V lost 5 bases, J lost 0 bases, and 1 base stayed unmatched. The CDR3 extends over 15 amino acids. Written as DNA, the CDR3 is TGTGCCAGCAGCCCTAGCGGGAGCTCCTACAATGAGCAGTTCTTC. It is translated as CASSPSGSSYNEQFF.

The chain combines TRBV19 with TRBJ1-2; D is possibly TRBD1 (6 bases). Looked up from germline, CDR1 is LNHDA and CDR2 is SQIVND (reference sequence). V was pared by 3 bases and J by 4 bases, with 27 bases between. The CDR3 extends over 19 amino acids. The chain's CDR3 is CASSIPLRDTDRLGYGYTF. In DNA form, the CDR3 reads TGTGCCAGTAGTATCCCCCTGCGGGACACTGATCGTTTGGGCTATGGCTACACCTTC.

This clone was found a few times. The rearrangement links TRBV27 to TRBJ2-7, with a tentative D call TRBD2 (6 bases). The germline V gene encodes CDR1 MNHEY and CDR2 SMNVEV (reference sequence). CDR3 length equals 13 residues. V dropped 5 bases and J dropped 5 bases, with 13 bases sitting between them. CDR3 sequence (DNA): TGTGCCAGCAGTCTTTCGGGAGTCGACGAGCAGTACTTC. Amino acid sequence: CASSLSGVDEQYF.

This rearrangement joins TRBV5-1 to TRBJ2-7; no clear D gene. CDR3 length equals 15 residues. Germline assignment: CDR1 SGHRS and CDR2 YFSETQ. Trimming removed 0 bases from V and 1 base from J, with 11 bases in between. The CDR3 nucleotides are TGCGCCAGCAGCTTGGCCCTATATTCATCCTACGAGCAGTACTTC. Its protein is CASSLALYSSYEQYF.

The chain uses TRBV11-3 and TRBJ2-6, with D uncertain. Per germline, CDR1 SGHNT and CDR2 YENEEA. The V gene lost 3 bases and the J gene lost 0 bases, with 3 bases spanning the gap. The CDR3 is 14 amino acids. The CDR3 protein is CASSFPSGANVLTF. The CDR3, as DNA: TGTGCCAGCAGCTTTCCCTCTGGGGCCAACGTCCTGACTTTC.

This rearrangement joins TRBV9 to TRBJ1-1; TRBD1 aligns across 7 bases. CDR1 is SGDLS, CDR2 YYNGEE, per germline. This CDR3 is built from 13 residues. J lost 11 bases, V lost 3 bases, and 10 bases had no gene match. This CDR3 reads CASSGQGYVPAFF. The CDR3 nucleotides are TGTGCCAGCAGCGGACAGGGCTACGTCCCCGCTTTCTTT.

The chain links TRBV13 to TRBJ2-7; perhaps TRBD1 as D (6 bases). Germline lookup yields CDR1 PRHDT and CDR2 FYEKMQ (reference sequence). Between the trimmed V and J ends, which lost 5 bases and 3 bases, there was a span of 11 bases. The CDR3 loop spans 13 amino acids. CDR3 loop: CASSPGDNYEQYF. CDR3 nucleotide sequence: TGTGCCAGCAGCCCCGGGGACAACTACGAGCAGTACTTC.

CDR3 residues: CASSRQTSSYNSPLHF. For the CDR3, the DNA is TGTGCCAGCAGTCGGCAGACCAGCTCCTATAATTCACCCCTCCACTTT. V usage is TRBV27 and J usage is TRBJ1-6; the D is unclear. Trimming left V 5 bases short and J 0 bases short, with 11 bases between. Per the germline V gene, CDR1 is MNHEY and CDR2 is SMNVEV (reference sequence). CDR3 length: 16 residues.

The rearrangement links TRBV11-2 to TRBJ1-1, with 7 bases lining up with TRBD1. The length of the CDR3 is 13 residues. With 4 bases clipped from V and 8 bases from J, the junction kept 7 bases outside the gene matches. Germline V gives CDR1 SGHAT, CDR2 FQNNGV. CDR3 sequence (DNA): TGTGCCAGCAGCTATGAACCGACAGGGGAAGCTTTCTTT. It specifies CASSYEPTGEAFF.

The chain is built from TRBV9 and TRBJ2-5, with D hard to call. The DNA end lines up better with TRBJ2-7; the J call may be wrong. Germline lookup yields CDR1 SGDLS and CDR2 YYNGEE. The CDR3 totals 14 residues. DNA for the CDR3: TGTGCCAGCAGCCCTTCGCTCGTCGGGTACGAGCAGTACTTC. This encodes CASSPSLVGYEQYF.

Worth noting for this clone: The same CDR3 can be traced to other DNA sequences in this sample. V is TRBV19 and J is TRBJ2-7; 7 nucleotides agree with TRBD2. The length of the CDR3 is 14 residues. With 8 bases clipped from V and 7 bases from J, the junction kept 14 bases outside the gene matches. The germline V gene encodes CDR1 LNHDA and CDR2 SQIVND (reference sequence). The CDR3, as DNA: TGTGCCAGTTCCCTTCGGGCGGGGGTGAGGGAGCAGTACTTC. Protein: CASSLRAGVREQYF.